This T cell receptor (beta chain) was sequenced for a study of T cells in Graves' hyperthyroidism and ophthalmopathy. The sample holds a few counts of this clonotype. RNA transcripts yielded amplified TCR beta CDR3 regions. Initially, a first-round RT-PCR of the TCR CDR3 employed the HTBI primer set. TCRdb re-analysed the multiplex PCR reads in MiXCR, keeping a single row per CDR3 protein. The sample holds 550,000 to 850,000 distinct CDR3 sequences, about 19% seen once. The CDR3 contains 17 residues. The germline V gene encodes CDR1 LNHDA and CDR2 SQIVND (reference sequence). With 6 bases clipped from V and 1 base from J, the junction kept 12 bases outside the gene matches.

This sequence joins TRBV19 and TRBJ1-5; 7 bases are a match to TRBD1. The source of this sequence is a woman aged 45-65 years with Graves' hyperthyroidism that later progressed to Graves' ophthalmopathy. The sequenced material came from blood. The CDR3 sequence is CASRTTRGGISNQPQHF. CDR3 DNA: TGTGCCAGTAGAACAACCAGGGGGGGTATAAGCAATCAGCCCCAGCATTTT.